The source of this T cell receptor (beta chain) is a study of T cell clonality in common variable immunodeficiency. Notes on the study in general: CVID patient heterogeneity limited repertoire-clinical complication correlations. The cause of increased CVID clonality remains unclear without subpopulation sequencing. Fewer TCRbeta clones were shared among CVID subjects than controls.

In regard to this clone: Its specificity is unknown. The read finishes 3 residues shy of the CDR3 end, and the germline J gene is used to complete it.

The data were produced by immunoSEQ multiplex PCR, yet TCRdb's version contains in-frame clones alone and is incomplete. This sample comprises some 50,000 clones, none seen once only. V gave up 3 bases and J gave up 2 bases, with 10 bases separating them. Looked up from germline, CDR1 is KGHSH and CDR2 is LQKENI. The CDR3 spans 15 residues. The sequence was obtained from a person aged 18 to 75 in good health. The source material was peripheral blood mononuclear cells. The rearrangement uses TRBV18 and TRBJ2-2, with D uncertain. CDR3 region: CASSPERYNTGELFF. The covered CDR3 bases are TGTGCCAGCTCACCCGAAAGGTATAACACCGGGGAG.